The entry below gives a single T cell receptor (beta chain) sequence along with its context. Its specificity is unknown. One junction end does not reproduce the germline sequence, and a read error may be involved. MiXCR, run by TCRdb on the 5' RACE reads, gives a single entry per CDR3 protein. The sample records 500,000 or so distinct CDR3 sequences, approximately 22% being singletons. This entry is derived from a study of identical twins. General study points: Zero-insertion analyses could be partly confounded by invariant MAIT and iNKT cells. Beta out-of-frame sequences displayed a weaker excess of sharing between twins.

These data were also reused for a study on T cells expressing NK-cell markers. That work states: No clear determination of HCMV specificity was made for expanded NKG2C+ T cell clones.

This clonotype originated in a woman aged 18-29 years in good health. The sequenced sample consisted of CD4+ T cells sorted from blood.

The chain's CDR3 is CASSRGPF. CDR3 coding DNA: TGTGCCAGCAGCCGGGGGCCCTTC. This rearrangement joins TRBV11-2 to TRBJ2-5; D is possibly TRBD1 or TRBD2 (6 bases each). This CDR3 is built from 8 residues. CDR1 and CDR2 (germline): SGHAT, FQNNGV.